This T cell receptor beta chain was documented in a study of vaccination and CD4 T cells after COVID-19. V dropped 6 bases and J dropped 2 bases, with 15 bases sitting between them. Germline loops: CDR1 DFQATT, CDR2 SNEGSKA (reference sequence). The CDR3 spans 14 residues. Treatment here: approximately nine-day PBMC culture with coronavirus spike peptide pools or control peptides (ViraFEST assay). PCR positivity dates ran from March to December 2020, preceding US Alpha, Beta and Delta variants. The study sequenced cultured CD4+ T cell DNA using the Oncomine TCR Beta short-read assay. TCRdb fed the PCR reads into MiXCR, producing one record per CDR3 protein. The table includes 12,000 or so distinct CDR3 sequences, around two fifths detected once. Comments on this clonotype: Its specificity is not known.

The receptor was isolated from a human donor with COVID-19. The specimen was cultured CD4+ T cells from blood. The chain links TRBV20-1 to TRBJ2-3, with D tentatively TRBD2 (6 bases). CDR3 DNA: TGCAGTGCCCTTCCCGGGGGAAACACAGATACGCAGTATTTT. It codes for CSALPGGNTDTQYF.